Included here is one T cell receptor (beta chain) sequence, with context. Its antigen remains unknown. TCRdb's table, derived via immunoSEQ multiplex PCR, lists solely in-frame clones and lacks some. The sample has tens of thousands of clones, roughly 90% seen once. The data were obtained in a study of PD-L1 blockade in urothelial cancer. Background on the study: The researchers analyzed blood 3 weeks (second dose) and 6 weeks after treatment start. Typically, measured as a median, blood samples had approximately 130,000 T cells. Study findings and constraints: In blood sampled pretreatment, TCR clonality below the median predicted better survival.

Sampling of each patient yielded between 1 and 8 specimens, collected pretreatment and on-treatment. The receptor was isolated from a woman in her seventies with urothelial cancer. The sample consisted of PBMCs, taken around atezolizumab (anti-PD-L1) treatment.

CDR3 sequence reads: CASSEAQGQVNNEQFF. CDR3 bases: TGTGCCAGCAGTGAAGCGCAGGGACAGGTAAACAATGAGCAGTTCTTC. The chain uses TRBV6-1 and TRBJ2-1; 8 bases line up with TRBD1. This CDR3 contains 16 residues. CDR1 MNHNS and CDR2 SASEGT come from the germline V gene. V trimming: 0 bases; J trimming: 5 bases; junction bases outside the gene matches: 6.